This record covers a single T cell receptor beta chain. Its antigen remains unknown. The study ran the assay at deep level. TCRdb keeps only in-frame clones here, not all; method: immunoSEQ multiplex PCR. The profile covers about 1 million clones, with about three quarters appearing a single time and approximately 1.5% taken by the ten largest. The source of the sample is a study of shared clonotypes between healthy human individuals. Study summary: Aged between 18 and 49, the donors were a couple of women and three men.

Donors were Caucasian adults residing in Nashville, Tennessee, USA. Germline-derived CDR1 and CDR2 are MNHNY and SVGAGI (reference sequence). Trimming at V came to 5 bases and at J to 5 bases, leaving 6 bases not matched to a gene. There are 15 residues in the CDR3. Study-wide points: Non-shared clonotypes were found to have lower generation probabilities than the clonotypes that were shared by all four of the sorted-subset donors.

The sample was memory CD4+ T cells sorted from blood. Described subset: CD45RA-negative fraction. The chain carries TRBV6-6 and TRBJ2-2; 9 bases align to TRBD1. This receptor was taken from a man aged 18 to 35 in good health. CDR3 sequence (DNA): TGTGCCAGCAGTCAAAACAGGGGGCCGACCGGGGAGCTGTTTTTT. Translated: CASSQNRGPTGELFF.